This paragraph covers one T cell receptor (beta chain) sequence. Clones were sequenced by immunoSEQ multiplex PCR, and TCRdb holds only the in-frame ones, with some missing. Of around 94,000 clones listed, 85% are singletons. Trimming took off 5 bases at V and 1 base at J, with 9 bases between the two ends. The CDR3 sequence is 13 residues long. Per the germline V gene, CDR1 is SEHNR and CDR2 is FQNEAQ (reference sequence). The data derive from a study of T cell responses to AZD1222 COVID-19 vaccine. This chain joins TRBV7-9 and TRBJ2-7; no clear D gene. This sequence originates from an adult who received the AZD1222 COVID-19 vaccine. Sequences were derived from peripheral blood, sampled 28 days after the second AZD1222 dose. CDR3 amino acids: CASSHPVSYEQYF. CDR3 nucleotide sequence: TGTGCCAGCAGCCATCCGGTATCCTACGAGCAGTACTTC.